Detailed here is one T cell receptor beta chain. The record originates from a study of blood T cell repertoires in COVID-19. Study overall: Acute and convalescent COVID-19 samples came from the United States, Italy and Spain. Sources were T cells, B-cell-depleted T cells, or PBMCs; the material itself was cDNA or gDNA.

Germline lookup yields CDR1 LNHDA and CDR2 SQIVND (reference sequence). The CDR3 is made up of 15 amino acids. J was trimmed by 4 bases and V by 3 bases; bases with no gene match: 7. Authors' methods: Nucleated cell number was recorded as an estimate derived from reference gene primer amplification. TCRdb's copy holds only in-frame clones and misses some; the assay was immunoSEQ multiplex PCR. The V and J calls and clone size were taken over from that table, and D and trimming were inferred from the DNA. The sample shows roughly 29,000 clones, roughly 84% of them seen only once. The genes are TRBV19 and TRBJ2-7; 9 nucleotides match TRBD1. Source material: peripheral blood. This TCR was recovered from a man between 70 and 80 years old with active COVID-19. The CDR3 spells CASSIQQGARYEQYF. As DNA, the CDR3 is TGTGCCAGTAGTATTCAACAGGGGGCGCGGTACGAGCAGTACTTC.